This T cell receptor beta chain is drawn from a study of monozygotic twins with inflammatory bowel disease. Total RNA amounting to about 3,300 ng went into each TCR library. For each CDR3 protein, TCRdb gives one entry from its re-call of the 5' RACE reads, without DNA. Here the sample table reports a few hundred thousand distinct CDR3 sequences. Overall study results and limits: Versus healthy twins, IBD patients showed fewer clonotypes shared with others, especially with disease activity. Patient repertoire variability may have increased through differing immunosuppressive treatments.

As to this clonotype: Its target is not known.

CDR3 size: 15 residues. Germline V gene sequence: CDR1 MNHNS, CDR2 SASEGT. The sample comprised blood. The rearrangement links TRBV6-1 to TRBJ1-5. The source of this sequence is a human donor with ulcerative colitis or Crohn's disease, or a healthy co-twin of an affected twin (not recorded which). The CDR3 sequence: CASSEAVSRNQPQHF.